Described below is a single TCR beta chain sequence and its context. As yet, its antigen is unknown. This sample is part of a study of a mutant IDH1 vaccine in newly diagnosed glioma. Clones were read by immunoSEQ multiplex PCR, and TCRdb kept only the in-frame ones, dropping some. The sample records around 78,000 clones, roughly 90% being singletons. Noted time point: week 5, during vaccination. Every single dose of the vaccine, 300 ug of mutant IDH1 20-mer peptide, came with topical imiquimod. The V segment lost 7 bases and the J segment 7 bases; nucleotides outside the gene matches: 10. Germline V gives CDR1 MDHEN, CDR2 SYDVKM. The length of the CDR3 is 15 residues.

This rearrangement joins TRBV28 to TRBJ2-2; 9 bases are shared with TRBD1. Specimen: PBMCs, collected from a glioma patient whose treatment included an IDH1 peptide vaccine. This clonotype originated in a woman between 45 and 65 years old with glioma. CDR3: CASTEDRGFDGELFF. The CDR3 region has the DNA TGTGCCAGCACTGAGGACAGGGGTTTCGACGGGGAGCTGTTTTTT.